What follows are 27 T cell receptor beta chains derived from one specimen sequenced in a study of blood T cell repertoires in COVID-19. The method was immunoSEQ multiplex PCR; TCRdb's version includes in-frame clones alone and lacks a portion of them. The data show around 150,000 clones, about 88% seen once. Sequencing used peripheral blood. These receptors came from a man between 45 and 60 years old with active or convalescent COVID-19.

V is TRBV11-2 and J is TRBJ2-5; D is perhaps TRBD1 (6 bases). This CDR3 region has 15 residues. The germline V gene encodes CDR1 SGHAT and CDR2 FQNNGV. V was shortened by 5 bases and J by 2 bases, with 15 bases between the two germline ends. DNA of the CDR3: TGTGCCAGCAGCCGTGTGGCAGGGGCACAAGAGACCCAGTACTTC. Its protein product is CASSRVAGAQETQYF.

The V and J genes are TRBV18 and TRBJ1-4; D not resolved. The germline V gene has CDR1 KGHSH and CDR2 LQKENI. Between the trimmed V and J ends, which lost 3 bases and 8 bases, there was a span of 10 bases. The CDR3 has 13 residues. The DNA of the CDR3 is TGTGCCAGCTCACCCCCTCCCAGAGAAAAACTGTTTTTT. It encodes CASSPPPREKLFF.

The rearrangement links TRBV18 to TRBJ2-3; TRBD1 matches 9 bases. V lost 5 bases to trimming and J lost 0 bases; unmatched junction nucleotides: 3. Germline lookup yields CDR1 KGHSH and CDR2 LQKENI. The CDR3 length is 15 residues. CDR3 residues: CASSGDRGSTDTQYF. Written as DNA, the CDR3 is TGTGCCAGCTCAGGTGACAGGGGGAGCACAGATACGCAGTATTTT.

This rearrangement joins TRBV6-6 to TRBJ1-3, with TRBD1 as a possible D gene (6 bases). This CDR3 has 16 amino acids. Germline-derived CDR1 and CDR2 are MNHNY and SVGAGI (reference sequence). V lost 5 bases to trimming and J lost 1 base, with 15 bases between them. The CDR3 region is CASSRLGGQSGNTIYF. DNA of the CDR3: TGTGCCAGCAGTCGCCTCGGGGGGCAGTCTGGAAACACCATATATTTT.

J is TRBJ1-4 and V is TRBV19; D might be TRBD1 (5 bases). The V end lost 5 bases, the J end lost 6 bases, and 16 bases lay between the germline ends. This CDR3 is built from 15 residues. Germline CDR1 LNHDA, CDR2 SQIVND (reference sequence). CDR3 residues: CASSPRQPSDEKLFF. The CDR3 DNA sequence: TGTGCCAGTAGTCCAAGACAGCCTTCGGATGAAAAACTGTTTTTT.

V is TRBV6-5 and J is TRBJ2-5; TRBD2 matches at 7 bases. The CDR3 contains 15 residues. Germline V CDR1 and CDR2: MNHEY, SVGAGI. Trimming cost V 2 bases and J 1 base; bases outside gene matches: 4. CDR3 bases: TGTGCCAGCAGTTACAGGCCTAGCGGCCAAGAGACCCAGTACTTC. It specifies CASSYRPSGQETQYF.

In this sample, this clone turned up a few times. V gene TRBV7-9 combines with J gene TRBJ2-7, with TRBD1 matching 7 bases. V lost 5 bases, J lost 5 bases, and 12 bases stayed unmatched. This CDR3 contains 15 residues. CDR1 is SEHNR and CDR2 is FQNEAQ in the germline V gene (reference sequence). Written as DNA, the CDR3 is TGTGCCAGCAGCCTACGGGGACAGTTATTCAACGAGCAGTACTTC. Its translation is CASSLRGQLFNEQYF.

The gene calls are TRBV3-1 (or the pseudogene TRBV3-2) and TRBJ2-6; D is unresolved. CDR1 is LGHDT, CDR2 YNNKEL, per germline (reference sequence). With 1 base removed from V and 0 bases from J, the gap between germline ends came to 7 bases. The CDR3 has 16 residues. The CDR3 coding sequence is TGTGCCAGCAGCCAAGGAGGCAGCTCTGGGGCCAACGTCCTGACTTTC. It encodes CASSQGGSSGANVLTF.

V and J are TRBV6-6 and TRBJ2-7; D uncertain. There are 12 residues in the CDR3. Looked up from germline, CDR1 is MNHNY and CDR2 is SVGAGI (reference sequence). V lost 5 bases and J lost 4, with 9 bases in between. CDR3 sequence reads: CASSPSEYEQYF. CDR3 nucleotide sequence: TGTGCCAGCAGTCCATCGGAGTACGAGCAGTACTTC.

V usage is TRBV19 and J usage is TRBJ2-7; TRBD2 matches at 7 bases. The CDR3 covers 17 residues. Trimming took 0 bases from V and 5 from J; bases not matched to a gene: 13. CDR1 and CDR2 (germline): LNHDA, SQIVND (reference sequence). CDR3 loop: CASSIDFRGVGIHEQYF. The CDR3 nucleotides read TGTGCCAGTAGTATAGATTTCCGGGGGGTCGGCATACACGAGCAGTACTTC.

CDR3 coding DNA: TGTGCCAGCAGTTACCCGACGGGACTAGCGCCCGTATCGGACACAGATACGCAGTATTTT. As protein: CASSYPTGLAPVSDTDTQYF. This chain joins TRBV6-2 or TRBV6-3 and TRBJ2-3; 10 nucleotides agree with TRBD2. V gave up 2 bases and J gave up 2 bases; unmatched junction bases: 16. Germline values: CDR1 MNHEY, CDR2 SVGEGT. The CDR3 covers 20 residues.

The chain employs TRBV28 and TRBJ2-1; TRBD2 might be the D (5 bases). Trimming pared 7 bases from V and 0 bases from J, leaving 13 bases between. There are 15 residues in the CDR3. Germline V CDR1 and CDR2: MDHEN, SYDVKM. DNA of the CDR3: TGTGCCAGCAACGGGATAGCAGGCTCCTACAATGAGCAGTTCTTC. It translates to CASNGIAGSYNEQFF.

The chain links TRBV7-8 to TRBJ2-7; 8 nucleotides line up with TRBD1. The V gene's germline CDR1 is SGHVS and CDR2 FQNEAQ. This CDR3 spans 14 amino acids. The junction had 7 bases not matched to a gene; V was cut back by 4 bases and J by 5 bases. CDR3 in DNA: TGTGCCAGCAGCTCTCAACGGACAGGGAACGAGCAGTACTTC. It encodes CASSSQRTGNEQYF.

This chain uses TRBV9 with TRBJ2-5, with 9 bases fitting TRBD1. The V and J ends lost 3 bases and 4 bases, in that order; junction bases with no gene match: 4. The length of the CDR3 is 14 residues. Germline CDR1 and CDR2: SGDLS and YYNGEE. In DNA, the CDR3 is TGTGCCAGCAGCGACAGGGGGCGAGGAGAGACCCAGTACTTC. This gives the protein CASSDRGRGETQYF.

The genes are TRBV18 and TRBJ2-7; TRBD2 agrees at 10 bases. CDR3 size: 15 residues. The V gene's germline CDR1 is KGHSH and CDR2 LQKENI. The junction had 2 bases not matched to a gene; V was cut back by 3 bases and J by 0 bases. CDR3 amino acids: CASSPRTSGSYEQYF. The DNA for the CDR3 is TGTGCCAGCTCACCTAGGACTAGCGGCTCCTACGAGCAGTACTTC.

This clone has just one count. This chain uses TRBV28 with TRBJ2-7, with TRBD2 matching over 7 bases. V lost 5 bases and J lost 5; bases outside the gene matches: 6. The V gene's germline CDR1 is MDHEN and CDR2 SYDVKM. This CDR3 contains 13 residues. The CDR3 protein is CASSPSGIHEQYF. The CDR3 DNA reads TGTGCCAGCAGTCCCAGCGGGATACACGAGCAGTACTTC.

The genes are TRBV6-5 and TRBJ2-7, with D possibly matching TRBD2 (6 bases). Trimming shortened V by 7 bases and J by 5 bases, and 21 bases separated the two germline ends. CDR3 length equals 15 residues. Looked up from germline, CDR1 is MNHEY and CDR2 is SVGAGI. This chain's CDR3 is CASTQGGQGGHEQYF. CDR3 nucleotides: TGTGCCAGCACACAAGGCGGGCAGGGAGGTCACGAGCAGTACTTC.

The rearrangement uses TRBV19 and TRBJ1-3; D possibly corresponds to TRBD1 (5 bases). Germline-derived CDR1 and CDR2 are LNHDA and SQIVND (reference sequence). The CDR3 extends over 15 amino acids. V was trimmed by 9 bases and J by 0 bases, leaving 15 bases between them. CDR3 loop: CASKQGASSGNTIYF. DNA of the CDR3: TGTGCCAGCAAGCAAGGGGCCTCCTCTGGAAACACCATATATTTT.

The chain carries TRBV5-1 and TRBJ1-4; 7 bases fit TRBD1. V shed 4 bases, J shed 3 bases, and the junction held 6 bases outside the gene matches. This CDR3 spans 15 amino acids. Germline V gene lookup returns CDR1 SGHRS and CDR2 YFSETQ. DNA of the CDR3: TGCGCCAGCAGCATGGGACAGCTCCCTAATGAAAAACTGTTTTTT. Translating gives CASSMGQLPNEKLFF.

The V and J genes are TRBV19 and TRBJ2-1, with 10 positions matching TRBD2. Trimming took 3 bases from V and 2 from J; bases not matched to a gene: 4. Germline-derived CDR1 and CDR2 are LNHDA and SQIVND (reference sequence). This CDR3 has 16 amino acids. The CDR3 DNA is TGTGCCAGTAGTATTTTTAGCGGGAGGACCTACAATGAGCAGTTCTTC. Amino acid sequence: CASSIFSGRTYNEQFF. Full variable domain (missing parts from reference TRBV19 and TRBJ2-1): DGGITQSPKYLFRKEGQNVTLSCEQNLNHDAMYWYRQDPGQGLRLIYYSQIVNDFQKGDIAEGYSVSREKKESFPLTVTSAQKNPTAFYLCASSIFSGRTYNEQFFGPGTRLTVL.

The rearrangement links TRBV28 to TRBJ1-6, with D unclear. The CDR3 sequence is 16 residues long. CDR1 MDHEN and CDR2 SYDVKM come from the germline V gene. The germline V and J ends were trimmed by 7 bases and 0 bases, with 13 bases remaining between them. CDR3 nucleotides: TGTGCCAGCAAGGAGTCAGCCCGCTCCTATAATTCACCCCTCCACTTT. Its protein is CASKESARSYNSPLHF.

The DNA of the CDR3 is TGTGCCAGCCGACCGGGACAGATTAGCAATCAGCCCCAGCATTTT. Encoded protein: CASRPGQISNQPQHF. The chain combines TRBV27 with TRBJ1-5; 7 nucleotides agree with TRBD1. CDR1 is MNHEY and CDR2 is SMNVEV in the germline V gene (reference sequence). The CDR3 covers 15 residues. The J segment lost 0 bases and the V segment lost 8 bases, leaving 7 bases of the junction unmatched.

This chain uses TRBV7-8 with TRBJ2-3; 7 nucleotides match TRBD2. Germline V gene data show CDR1 as SGHVS and CDR2 as FQNEAQ. After removal of 0 bases from V and 0 bases from J, the junction contained 3 bases not matched to a gene. This CDR3 is 16 amino acids long. For the CDR3, the DNA is TGTGCCAGCAGCTTAGCACTAGCGTGGAGCACAGATACGCAGTATTTT. It encodes CASSLALAWSTDTQYF.

CDR3 nucleotides: TGTGCCAGCCGACTAGCGGGAGGCCAGGGCGGGGAGCTGTTTTTT. Translation gives CASRLAGGQGGELFF. The chain employs TRBV27 and TRBJ2-2, with 13 bases fitting TRBD2. CDR3 length: 15 residues. V shed 8 bases, J shed 7 bases, and the junction held 7 bases outside the gene matches. Germline V lookup: CDR1 MNHEY, CDR2 SMNVEV (reference sequence).

V usage is TRBV10-2 and J usage is TRBJ2-7; 7 bases fit TRBD2. V was clipped by 7 bases and J by 3 bases; unmatched bases: 15. This CDR3 contains 16 residues. Looked up from germline, CDR1 is WSHSY and CDR2 is SAAADI. The CDR3 DNA follows: TGCGCCAGCACCCGAGGAAGGGACGGGAGGAGCTACGAGCAGTACTTC. Its translation is CASTRGRDGRSYEQYF.

This chain connects TRBV6-2 or TRBV6-3 to TRBJ2-2; no reliable D call. Trimming removed 5 bases from V and 1 base from J, with 2 bases in between. The CDR3 is 12 amino acids. CDR1 and CDR2 (germline): MNHEY, SVGEGT. CDR3: CASSRNTGELFF. DNA of the CDR3: TGTGCCAGCAGTCGGAACACCGGGGAGCTGTTTTTT.

The V gene is TRBV24-1, the J gene TRBJ2-2, with D possibly TRBD1 on 5 matching bases. Deletions cut 4 bases from V and 4 bases from J, with 12 bases between. The germline V gene encodes CDR1 KGHDR and CDR2 SFDVKD. This CDR3 is 15 amino acids long. In DNA, the CDR3 is TGTGCCACCAGTGACGCGACAGTTTTCACCGGGGAGCTGTTTTTT. This codes for CATSDATVFTGELFF.